This T cell receptor beta chain originates from a study of T cell responses to AZD1222 COVID-19 vaccine. Study-wide findings and caveats: Nearly half of the spike-specific TCRs reportedly recognize variant regions that carry no mutations.

This CDR3 spans 16 amino acids. Per the germline V gene, CDR1 is LGHNA and CDR2 is YNFKEQ. Trimming removed 0 bases at V and 0 bases at J, with 12 bases between. Generated by immunoSEQ multiplex PCR, the TCRdb table keeps only in-frame clones and is missing some. The sample has under 70,000 clones, 80% to 90% seen once. This clone has only one observation. Its antigen is unidentified. The sample here was peripheral blood, taken on day 0 of AZD1222 vaccination. This clonotype was obtained from an adult in good health. V gene TRBV4-2 combines with J gene TRBJ2-7, with D perhaps TRBD2 (5 bases). The CDR3 nucleotides are TGTGCCAGCAGCCAAGATATGGCTAGCTTCTCCTACGAGCAGTACTTC. Protein sequence: CASSQDMASFSYEQYF.